The clone carrying this TCR beta chain was counted only a few times. Its antigen is as yet unknown. These data come from a study of radiotherapy plus CTLA-4 blockade in lung cancer. Whole-study findings and limits: Radiotherapy with ipilimumab was followed by blood expansion of tumor-derived clones.

Trimming cost V 2 bases and J 8 bases, with 13 bases left between them. CDR1 is SNHLY, CDR2 FYNNEI, per germline. The CDR3 extends over 14 amino acids. TCRdb's copy holds only in-frame clones and misses some; the assay was immunoSEQ multiplex PCR. The sample includes 65,000 to 85,000 clones, approximately 73% of them seen just once. V is TRBV2 and J is TRBJ2-1, with D perhaps TRBD1 (6 bases). This receptor was taken from a human donor with non-small cell lung cancer whose response to radiotherapy plus ipilimumab could not be evaluated. The sample was peripheral blood, taken from a patient treated with radiotherapy plus ipilimumab. The CDR3 protein is CASSEQLDSHEQFF. The CDR3 DNA reads TGTGCCAGCAGTGAACAATTGGACAGCCATGAGCAGTTCTTC.